This T cell receptor (beta chain) was sequenced during a study of cytomegalovirus exposure and HLA in healthy donors. V was pared by 4 bases and J by 4 bases, with 20 bases between. Germline lookup yields CDR1 MNHEY and CDR2 SVGAGI. This CDR3 contains 16 residues. As regards this clone: The antigen is undetermined.

PCR used 60 Vbeta primers and 13 Jbeta primers. Only in-frame clones appear in the TCRdb table, and some are missing; sequencing was by immunoSEQ multiplex PCR. Here the sample spans under 20,000 clones, about four fifths being singletons. Study-wide results and caveats: The likely origin of a cluster of highly shared sequence variants was a sequencing artifact.

The rearrangement links TRBV6-5 to TRBJ2-7; D perhaps matches TRBD1 (6 bases). The receptor comes from a human donor in good health. What was sequenced was PBMCs. CDR3 protein: CASSSQISGHLYEQYF. The DNA for the CDR3 is TGTGCCAGCAGTTCTCAAATCTCGGGACACCTATACGAGCAGTACTTC.